The rows below give T cell receptor beta chains drawn from one sample of a study of cytomegalovirus exposure and HLA in healthy donors. Method: immunoSEQ multiplex PCR; TCRdb's copy keeps in-frame clones and lacks some. Of roughly 130,000 clones in the sample, 75% to 90% were seen once. The sample taken for sequencing was PBMCs. These receptors all come from a woman aged 40 to 49 in good health and CMV-seropositive. The CDR3 runs from the conserved cysteine through the conserved F or W. A D gene is named only where the DNA matches it firmly. The listing skips clone size in some rows; elsewhere it reads once, few, many or a size class.

. | . | TRBJ1-1 | TRBV7-9 | TGTGCCAGCAGCCCACACGGGGGGGAGGGGGCTGAAGCTTTCTTT | CASSPHGGEGAEAFF
. | . | TRBJ1-1 | TRBV7-9 | TGTGCCAGCAGCACAAACGTGGGCCAGCTGAACACTGAAGCTTTCTTT | CASSTNVGQLNTEAFF
. | . | TRBJ1-2 | TRBV7-9 | TGTTCCAGCGGGGGCAACTATGGCTACACCTTC | CSSGGNYGYTF
TRBD1 | . | TRBJ1-1 | TRBV6-5 | TGTGCCGCCGGGGACAGCATGAACACTGAAGCTTTCTTT | CAAGDSMNTEAFF
TRBD2 | . | TRBJ2-1 | TRBV27 | TGTGCCAGCAGTTTATTCGCGGGGGGTACCTACAATGAGCAGTTCTTC | CASSLFAGGTYNEQFF
. | . | TRBJ2-1 | TRBV30 | TGTGCCTGGAGGTTAGACTCCTACAATGAGCAGTTCTTC | CAWRLDSYNEQFF
TRBD1 | . | TRBJ2-1 | TRBV9 | TGTGCCAGCAGCGCGGGACAGGGGATGTTTGAGCAGTTCTTC | CASSAGQGMFEQFF
. | . | TRBJ1-1 | TRBV7-9 | TGTGCCAGCAGCCAACAGGGGAACACTGAAGCTTTCTTT | CASSQQGNTEAFF
TRBD2 | few | TRBJ2-5 | TRBV7-7 | TGTGCTAGCAGCTTAGGAGGGCTAGCGGGTCCAGGGGCGGAGACCCAGTACTTC | CASSLGGLAGPGAETQYF
TRBD1 | few | TRBJ1-5 | TRBV4-1 | TGCGCCAGCAGCCCACGGACAGGCTCGAATCAGCCCCAGCATTTT | CASSPRTGSNQPQHF
TRBD1 | . | TRBJ1-5 | TRBV7-8 | TGTGCCAGCAGCAGTACAGGGGTTAGCAATCAGCCCCAGCATTTT | CASSSTGVSNQPQHF
. | . | TRBJ2-2 | TRBV7-9 | TGTGCCAGCAGCCCTATGGTCCTAGACCGCACCGGGGAGCTGTTTTTT | CASSPMVLDRTGELFF
. | . | TRBJ2-5 | TRBV18 | TGTGCCAGCTCACCAATACAGGAGACCCAGTACTTC | CASSPIQETQYF
TRBD1 | once | TRBJ2-7 | TRBV2 | TGTGCCAGCCGAAGACAGGGGATTATCTACGAGCAGTACTTC | CASRRQGIIYEQYF
TRBD1 | . | TRBJ2-2 | TRBV2 | TGTGCCAGCAGTGAAAACGGACAGGGTATCGGGGAGCTGTTTTTT | CASSENGQGIGELFF
. | . | TRBJ1-1 | TRBV29-1 | TGCAGCGTTGCAGTGGCGGCCACTGAAGCTTTCTTT | CSVAVAATEAFF
. | . | TRBJ2-5 | TRBV10-2 | TGCGCCAGCAAGGAACCGGGCAGGGCAGTTGGCTACAGGGAGACCCAGTACTTC | CASKEPGRAVGYRETQYF
. | . | TRBJ1-1 | TRBV28 | TGTGCCACCGAGAAAGGGGATCTCACTGAAGCTTTCTTT | CATEKGDLTEAFF
. | . | TRBJ1-1 | TRBV7-9 | TGTGCCAGCAGCGCTAGGGGGGGCAAGGTCACTGAAGCTTTCTTT | CASSARGGKVTEAFF
. | . | TRBJ2-7 | TRBV2 | TGTGCCAGCAGTGACAGGGATATGCCCTACGAGCAGTACTTC | CASSDRDMPYEQYF
TRBD1 | . | TRBJ1-3 | TRBV9 | TGTGCCAGCAGCCCCGGGACAGGGGTCTCTGGAAACACCATATATTTT | CASSPGTGVSGNTIYF
. | . | TRBJ2-7 | TRBV28 | TGTGCCAGCAGGCGGGACCCGACGGTCGGGCAGTACTTC | CASRRDPTVGQYF
TRBD2 | once | TRBJ2-1 | TRBV7-2 | TGTGCCAGCAGCCCCTGGGGGGGCTACAATGAGCAGTTCTTC | CASSPWGGYNEQFF
. | . | TRBJ1-3 | TRBV9 | TGTGCCAGCAGCGATAGACAGACCTCTGGAAACACCATATATTTT | CASSDRQTSGNTIYF
. | . | TRBJ2-3 | TRBV7-2 | TGTGCCAGCAGCCCCCAGGTAGGGGGGGTCCGCACAGATACGCAGTATTTT | CASSPQVGGVRTDTQYF
. | . | TRBJ1-5 | TRBV4-2 | TGTGCCAGCAGCGAAGTACCCGGGGGCAATCAGCCCCAGCATTTT | CASSEVPGGNQPQHF
. | . | TRBJ2-7 | TRBV7-8 | TGTGCCAGCAGCTTAGACTACTCCTACGAGCAGTACTTC | CASSLDYSYEQYF
TRBD1 | once | TRBJ1-1 | TRBV27 | TGTGCCAGCAGTTTTCTGGTAGCAGGACAGGGGACTGAAGCTTTCTTT | CASSFLVAGQGTEAFF
. | . | TRBJ2-7 | TRBV9 | TGTGCCAGCAGCACGGCCCCCGGGACCTACGAGCAGTACTTC | CASSTAPGTYEQYF
TRBD1 | . | TRBJ1-1 | TRBV27 | TGTGCCAGCAAAACGCCGGGACAGGTGAACACTGAAGCTTTCTTT | CASKTPGQVNTEAFF
. | few | TRBJ2-2 | TRBV19 | TGTGCCAGTAGCTATTCCTCGGACACCGGGGAGCTGTTTTTT | CASSYSSDTGELFF
. | few | TRBJ2-3 | TRBV27 | TGTGCCAGCAGTTTAACCACTATTGGAGGAGATACGCAGTATTTT | CASSLTTIGGDTQYF
TRBD2 | . | TRBJ2-1 | TRBV5-4 | TGTGCCAGCAGCGTGGGGACTAGCGGGAATGAGCAGTTCTTC | CASSVGTSGNEQFF
TRBD2 | once | TRBJ2-7 | TRBV7-8 | TGTGCCAGCAGCTTAGCCGGCGGGAGCTCCTACGAGCAGTACTTC | CASSLAGGSSYEQYF
. | . | TRBJ2-7 | TRBV18 | TGTGCCAGCTCACCACGGCCCTCCAACTACGAGCAGTACTTC | CASSPRPSNYEQYF
. | . | TRBJ2-5 | TRBV29-1 | TGCAGCGTTGAAGGGGGGCCCCGGTCAGAGACCCAGTACTTC | CSVEGGPRSETQYF
. | . | TRBJ1-2 | TRBV19 | TGTGCCAGTAGTGGAGCTAACTATGGCTACACCTTC | CASSGANYGYTF
. | . | TRBJ2-7 | TRBV18 | TGTGCCAGCTCACCACATACGGTGACAGTTTCCTACGAGCAGTACTTC | CASSPHTVTVSYEQYF
TRBD2 | . | TRBJ2-7 | TRBV27 | TGTGCCAGCCGGAGCGGGAGGGAACCCTCCTACGAGCAGTACTTC | CASRSGREPSYEQYF
TRBD2 | . | TRBJ2-1 | TRBV6-6 | TGTGCCACCACCGGGACTAGCTTTAATGAGCAGTTCTTC | CATTGTSFNEQFF
TRBD2 | . | TRBJ2-1 | TRBV27 | TGTGCCAGCAGTTTTGGGCGGGGGGGCGGGGGGGAGCAGTTCTTC | CASSFGRGGGGEQFF
. | . | TRBJ2-7 | TRBV5-4 | TGTGCCAGCAGCTTGGGGGACTGGGCGTCTACGCCCTACGAGCAGTACTTC | CASSLGDWASTPYEQYF
. | . | TRBJ1-1 | TRBV9 | TGTGCCAGCAGCGCATCCGGGACACTCTTGGGGACTGAAGCTTTCTTT | CASSASGTLLGTEAFF
. | . | TRBJ1-2 | TRBV29-1 | TGCAGCGTTGACAGGGATTATGGCTACACCTTC | CSVDRDYGYTF
TRBD2 | once | TRBJ2-7 | TRBV4-1 | TGCGCCAGCAGCCAGCCGGGGACTACCAAATCCTACGAGCAGTACTTC | CASSQPGTTKSYEQYF